Presented here are 20 T cell receptor beta chains from one specimen sequenced in a study of metastatic and nonmetastatic thyroid tumors. TCRdb re-called clones via MiXCR from the PCR reads. The sample records some 20,000 clones, about 31% being singletons. Nobody among the patients had been given any treatment before thyroid surgery. Input material: adjacent normal tissue. The receptor source for this set is a female donor with papillary thyroid cancer or a benign thyroid nodule (not recorded which). Some clones in this sample may be carry-over from other donors' samples.

This clone was counted between two and nine times. CDR3 region: CASSYSRGTGPLTTF. The CDR3 region has the DNA TGTGCCAGCAGTTACTCGAGAGGGACAGGGCCTTTAACCACCTTC. This chain uses TRBV6-5 with TRBJ1-2; 9 bases match TRBD1. The CDR3 runs to 15 residues. Germline V gene lookup returns CDR1 MNHEY and CDR2 SVGAGI. V trimming: 0 bases; J trimming: 13 bases; junction bases outside the gene matches: 12.

The sample holds a few counts of this clone. This chain links TRBV2 with TRBJ2-7, with 7 bases aligning to TRBD1. CDR1 and CDR2 (germline): SNHLY, FYNNEI. This CDR3 has 13 amino acids. Trimming removed 6 bases from V and 2 bases from J; junction bases left unmatched: 4. The DNA for the CDR3 is TGTGCCAGCAGGGACAGGAATACCTACGAGCAGTACTTC. It is translated as CASRDRNTYEQYF.

This chain joins TRBV27 and TRBJ2-7, with 7 bases that match TRBD1. This CDR3 comprises 13 residues. The junction had 6 bases not matched to a gene; V was cut back by 3 bases and J by 7 bases. CDR1 is MNHEY, CDR2 SMNVEV, per germline (reference sequence). The CDR3 spells CASSLNRGWEQYF. The CDR3 nucleotides read TGTGCCAGCAGTTTGAACAGGGGATGGGAGCAGTACTTC.

The chain recombines TRBV6-2 or TRBV6-3 with TRBJ1-2, with TRBD1 as a possible D gene (5 bases). The CDR3 is 12 residues long. Germline V lookup: CDR1 MNHEY, CDR2 SVGEGT. V was pared by 6 bases and J by 4 bases, with 9 bases between. The CDR3 sequence is CASSDRSYGYTF. In DNA, the CDR3 is TGTGCCAGCAGCGACAGATCCTATGGCTACACCTTC.

This chain links TRBV19 with TRBJ1-6, with 9 bases lining up with TRBD1. V shed 5 bases, J shed 10 bases, and the junction held 3 bases outside the gene matches. Germline assignment: CDR1 LNHDA and CDR2 SQIVND (reference sequence). CDR3 length: 13 residues. The CDR3 bases are TGTGCCAGTAGTGAGGACAGGGGATCACCCCTCCACTTT. Residues: CASSEDRGSPLHF. The variable domain in full, completed from reference TRBV19 and TRBJ1-6, reads DGGITQSPKYLFRKEGQNVTLSCEQNLNHDAMYWYRQDPGQGLRLIYYSQIVNDFQKGDIAEGYSVSREKKESFPLTVTSAQKNPTAFYLCASSEDRGSPLHFGNGTRLTVT.

By sample fraction, this clone is medium-sized (0.01 to 0.1%). V is TRBV30 and J is TRBJ2-1; 7 nucleotides agree with TRBD1. CDR3 length: 14 residues. Per the germline V gene, CDR1 is GTSNPN and CDR2 is SVGIG (reference sequence). V dropped 4 bases and J dropped 2; count of bases not matched to a gene: 5. The CDR3 is CAWMKGGAYNEQFF. The CDR3 nucleotides are TGTGCCTGGATGAAAGGGGGCGCCTACAATGAGCAGTTCTTC.

The rearrangement links TRBV20-1 to TRBJ2-3, with 9 positions matching TRBD2. Germline V gene lookup returns CDR1 DFQATT and CDR2 SNEGSKA (reference sequence). V lost 0 bases and J lost 4; bases outside the gene matches: 5. CDR3 size: 15 residues. Here the CDR3 reads CSARDAGGQADTQYF. CDR3 in DNA: TGCAGTGCTAGAGATGCGGGAGGGCAAGCAGATACGCAGTATTTT.

In its sample, this clone is medium-sized. The chain is built from TRBV6-1 and TRBJ2-7; maybe TRBD1 (6 bases). CDR1 and CDR2 from the germline V gene are MNHNS and SASEGT. Trimming took 3 bases from V and 5 from J, leaving 14 bases between them. The CDR3 is made up of 14 amino acids. The chain's CDR3 is CASSDTGKVHEQYF. The CDR3 bases are TGTGCCAGCAGTGATACAGGGAAGGTCCACGAGCAGTACTTC.

This clone was seen repeatedly, ten times or more. V and J are TRBV10-3 and TRBJ1-6, with a possible D match to TRBD1 (5 bases). The CDR3 spans 15 residues. Germline loops: CDR1 ENHRY, CDR2 SYGVKD. The ends were cut back, 2 bases at V and 10 bases at J, with 15 bases in the middle. The CDR3, as DNA: TGTGCCATCAGTGAGCTTGGGGCTAAGGACTCACCCCTCCACTTT. Protein: CAISELGAKDSPLHF.

The rearrangement uses TRBV20-1 and TRBJ2-7, with D possibly matching TRBD1 (6 bases). The germline gives CDR1 DFQATT, CDR2 SNEGSKA (reference sequence). V was pared by 1 base and J by 5 bases, with 15 bases between. This CDR3 comprises 14 residues. CDR3 in amino acids: CSARVGDNRNEQYF. The DNA for the CDR3 is TGCAGTGCTAGAGTTGGGGACAACCGCAACGAGCAGTACTTC.

The rearrangement links TRBV18 to TRBJ1-6; 9 nucleotides agree with TRBD1. Trimming removed 4 bases from V and 7 bases from J; junction bases left unmatched: 5. CDR1 is KGHSH, CDR2 LQKENI, per germline. The length of the CDR3 is 15 residues. CDR3 loop: CASSQTGGANSPLHF. The CDR3 DNA reads TGTGCCAGCTCACAAACAGGGGGCGCGAATTCACCCCTCCACTTT.

The rearrangement uses TRBV6-1 and TRBJ2-7; the D gene is possibly TRBD1 (5 bases). CDR3 size: 11 residues. Between the trimmed V and J ends, which lost 6 bases and 6 bases, there was a span of 9 bases. Germline CDR1 MNHNS, CDR2 SASEGT. The CDR3 here is CASSWGSEQYF. Here the CDR3 DNA reads TGTGCCAGCAGCTGGGGCTCCGAGCAGTACTTC.

In its sample, this clone ranks as medium-sized. The chain is built from TRBV28 and TRBJ1-5; D remains ambiguous. Germline V gives CDR1 MDHEN, CDR2 SYDVKM. The length of the CDR3 is 15 residues. The V gene lost 5 bases and the J gene lost 5 bases, with 16 bases spanning the gap. CDR3 nucleotides: TGTGCCAGCAGTACTACCGAGCTCTCTTATCAGCCCCAGCATTTT. Translating gives CASSTTELSYQPQHF. Together with reference TRBV28 and TRBJ1-5, the CDR3 gives the full variable domain: DVKVTQSSRYLVKRTGEKVFLECVQDMDHENMFWYRQDPGLGLRLIYFSYDVKMKEKGDIPEGYSVSREKKERFSLILESASTNQTSMYLCASSTTELSYQPQHFGDGTRLSIL.

This clone appeared once. The J gene is TRBJ1-5, the V gene TRBV5-5, with 7 positions matching TRBD1. V shed 4 bases, J shed 2 bases, and the junction held 3 bases outside the gene matches. The CDR3 runs 14 residues. Germline values: CDR1 SGHKS, CDR2 YYEKEE (reference sequence). The DNA of the CDR3 is TGTGCCAGCAGCACCGGGACAGGCAATCAGCCCCAGCATTTT. It specifies CASSTGTGNQPQHF.

This clone was seen only once. At one of its ends the junction is not consistent with the germline gene, which may arise from a read error. CDR3 amino acids: CASRARSNTDTKYF. In DNA form, the CDR3 reads TGTGCCAGCAGAGCTAGGAGTAACACAGATACGAAGTATTTT. This sequence joins TRBV2 and TRBJ2-3; D not resolved. The length of the CDR3 is 14 residues. CDR1 and CDR2 from the germline V gene are SNHLY and FYNNEI.

This clone has a count of ten or more. This rearrangement joins TRBV7-9 to TRBJ2-5; tentatively, D is TRBD1 (5 bases). V lost 5 bases to trimming and J lost 7 bases, with 14 bases between them. Germline CDR1 is SEHNR and CDR2 is FQNEAQ (reference sequence). This CDR3 spans 13 amino acids. CDR3 residues: CASSLGHWGTQYF. CDR3 coding DNA: TGTGCCAGCAGCCTAGGACACTGGGGGACCCAGTACTTC.

This clone showed up just a few times. The V and J genes are TRBV6-1 and TRBJ2-2, with D perhaps matching TRBD1 or TRBD2 (5 bases each). Germline V gene sequence: CDR1 MNHNS, CDR2 SASEGT. The V end lost 5 bases, the J end lost 5 bases, and 18 bases lay between the germline ends. This CDR3 contains 16 residues. The CDR3 DNA reads TGTGCCAGCAGTCCTCGGGGCTCCCGTGGGACCGGGGAGCTGTTTTTT. Translating it yields CASSPRGSRGTGELFF.

The chain recombines TRBV6-4 with TRBJ2-3; 10 bases align to TRBD2. The trim removed 7 bases at V and 4 bases at J, leaving 5 bases unmatched. The CDR3 loop spans 14 amino acids. The germline V gene encodes CDR1 MRHNA and CDR2 SNTAGT. The CDR3 DNA reads TGTGCCAGCACTAGAGCGGGAGGGCCAGATACGCAGTATTTT. Encoded protein: CASTRAGGPDTQYF.

About this clone: The junction shows a germline mismatch at one end, possibly a read error. This chain uses TRBV6-1 with TRBJ2-7; no clear D gene. This CDR3 contains 14 residues. Germline V gene lookup returns CDR1 MNHNS and CDR2 SASEGT. In DNA form, the CDR3 reads TGTGCCAGCAGTGACCCGATTACAGTTTACGGGCAGTACTTC. Translating it yields CASSDPITVYGQYF.

This clone is medium-sized (0.01 to 0.1%) within its sample. In DNA form, the CDR3 reads TGTGCCAGCAGTTTGGGGGGGGGCAATGGCTACACCTTC. This translates into CASSLGGGNGYTF. The V gene is TRBV12-3 or TRBV12-4, the J gene TRBJ1-2; D is possibly TRBD1 (6 bases). The CDR3 runs 13 residues. V shed 3 bases and J shed 6 bases, with 11 bases lying between them.